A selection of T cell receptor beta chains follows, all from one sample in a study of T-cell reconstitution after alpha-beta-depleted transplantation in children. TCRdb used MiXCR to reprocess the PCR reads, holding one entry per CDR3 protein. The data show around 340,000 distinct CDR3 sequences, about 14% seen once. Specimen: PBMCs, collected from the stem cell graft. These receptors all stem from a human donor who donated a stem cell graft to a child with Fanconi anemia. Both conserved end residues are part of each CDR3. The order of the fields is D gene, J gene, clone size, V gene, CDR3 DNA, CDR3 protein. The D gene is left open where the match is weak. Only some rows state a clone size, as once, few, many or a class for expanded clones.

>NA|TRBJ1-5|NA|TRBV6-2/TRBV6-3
TGTGCCAGCAGGACCGACATAATAGCCCAGCCCCAGCATTTT
CASRTDIIAQPQHF
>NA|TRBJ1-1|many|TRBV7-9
TGTGCCAGCAGCTTGGGACTGATTGAAGCTTTCTTT
CASSLGLIEAFF
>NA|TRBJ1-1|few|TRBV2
TGTGCCAGCAGTGAAATATATGGGCAATCTGAAGCTTTCTTT
CASSEIYGQSEAFF
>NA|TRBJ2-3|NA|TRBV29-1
TGCAGCGTAGGGGATGATACGCAGTATTTT
CSVGDDTQYF
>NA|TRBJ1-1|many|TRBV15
TGTGCCACCAGCAGAGGACAGAACACTGAAGCTTTCTTT
CATSRGQNTEAFF
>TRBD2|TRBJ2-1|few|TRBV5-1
TGCGCCAGCAGGTTTCGACTAGCGGGGGGCCAAAACAATGAGCAGTTCTTC
CASRFRLAGGQNNEQFF
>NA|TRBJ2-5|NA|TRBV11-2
TGTGCCAGCAGCACCCAGTACCAAGAGACCCAGTACTTC
CASSTQYQETQYF
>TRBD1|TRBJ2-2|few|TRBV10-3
TGTGCCATCAGTGAAAGGGGGACAGGGGAGACCGGGGAGCTGTTTTTT
CAISERGTGETGELFF
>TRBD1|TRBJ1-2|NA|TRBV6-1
TGTGCCAGCAGTCAACTTATGGGGACAGTGCCGCTTACTGGCTACACCTTC
CASSQLMGTVPLTGYTF
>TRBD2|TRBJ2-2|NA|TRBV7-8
TGTGCCAGCAGCAGCCAAGGGACTAGCGTTTCCGGGGAGCTGTTTTTT
CASSSQGTSVSGELFF
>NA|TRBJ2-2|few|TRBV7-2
TGTGCCAGCAGCTTAGTAGGGGCAGGGAGTCCCGGGGAGCTGTTTTTT
CASSLVGAGSPGELFF
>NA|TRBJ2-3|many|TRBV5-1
TGCGCCAGCAGCGTACAGGGAGACACAGATACGCAGTATTTT
CASSVQGDTDTQYF
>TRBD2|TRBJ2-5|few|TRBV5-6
TGTGCCAGCAGCCTTCATTTAGCGGGGGGAGAGACCCAGTACTTC
CASSLHLAGGETQYF
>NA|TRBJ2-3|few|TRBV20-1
TGCAGTGCTAGCCAGACTAGTGCAGATACGCAGTATTTT
CSASQTSADTQYF
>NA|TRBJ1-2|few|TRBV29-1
TGCAGCGTTCGAAGGGCGGAAAACTATGGCTACACCTTC
CSVRRAENYGYTF
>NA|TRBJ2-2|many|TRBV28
TGTGCCAGCGAGGGCAGCCTGACGAACACCGGGGAGCTGTTTTTT
CASEGSLTNTGELFF
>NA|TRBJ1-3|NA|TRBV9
TGTGCCAGCAGCTCCGGGGGGACGACTGGAAACACCATATATTTT
CASSSGGTTGNTIYF
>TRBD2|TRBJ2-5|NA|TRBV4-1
TGCGCCAGCAGCCAAGGGACTAGCGGGGGGGCTCAAGAGACCCAGTACTTC
CASSQGTSGGAQETQYF
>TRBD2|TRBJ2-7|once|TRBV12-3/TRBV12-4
TGTGCCAGCCTACTAGCGGGAGGCCCCTACGAGCAGTACTTC
CASLLAGGPYEQYF
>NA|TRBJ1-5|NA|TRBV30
TGTGCCTGGGCCCCGGGGGATAGCAATCAGCCCCAGCATTTT
CAWAPGDSNQPQHF
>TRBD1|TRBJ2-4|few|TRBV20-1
TGCAGTGCTAGGTGGGACAGGGGTAACATTCAGTACTTC
CSARWDRGNIQYF
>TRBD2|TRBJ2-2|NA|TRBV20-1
TGCAGTGCTCGGACTAGCGGGGGCCAGGGGGGCACCGGGGAGCTGTTTTTT
CSARTSGGQGGTGELFF
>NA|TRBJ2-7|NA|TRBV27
TGTGCCAGCAGTTCCAGGGCGGGCTCCTACGAGCAGTACTTC
CASSSRAGSYEQYF
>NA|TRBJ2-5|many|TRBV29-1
TGCAGCGTTTTTCGGGGAGGAGAGACCCAGTACTTC
CSVFRGGETQYF
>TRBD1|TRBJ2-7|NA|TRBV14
TGTGCCAGCAGCGGGACAGGGTTCTACGAGCAGTACTTC
CASSGTGFYEQYF
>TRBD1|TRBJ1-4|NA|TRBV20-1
TGCAGTGCTAGATCCCCCGACAGGGGGGAGGAAAAACTGTTTTTT
CSARSPDRGEEKLFF
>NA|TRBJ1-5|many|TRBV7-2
TGTGCCAGCAGCCCCCAGGGCCATAGCAATCAGCCCCAGCATTTT
CASSPQGHSNQPQHF
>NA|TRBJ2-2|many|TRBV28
TGTGCCAGCAGTTCCCAACAGGGCGCGAACACCGGGGAGCTGTTTTTT
CASSSQQGANTGELFF
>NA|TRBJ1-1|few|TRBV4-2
TGTGCCAGCAGCCAAGTTCTGGGGATGAACACTGAAGCTTTCTTT
CASSQVLGMNTEAFF
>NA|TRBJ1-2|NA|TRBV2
TGTGCCAGCAGTGAGAGGCGGACAGCCGGTGGCTACACCTTC
CASSERRTAGGYTF
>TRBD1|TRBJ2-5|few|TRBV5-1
TGCGCCAGCAGCTCATACGGGACAGGGGGGCAAGAGACCCAGTACTTC
CASSSYGTGGQETQYF
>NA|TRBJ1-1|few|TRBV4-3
TGCGCCAGCAGCCAAGATACGCGGAACACTGAAGCTTTCTTT
CASSQDTRNTEAFF
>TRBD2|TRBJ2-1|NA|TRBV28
TGTGCCATGACCCCGGGACTAGCGGGGGGGCCCTCCTACAATGAGCAGTTCTTC
CAMTPGLAGGPSYNEQFF
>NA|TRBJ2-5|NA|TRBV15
TGTGCCACCAGCAGAGATTTTGGAGGGGAATGGGAGACCCAGTACTTC
CATSRDFGGEWETQYF
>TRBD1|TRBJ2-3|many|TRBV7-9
TGTGCCAGCAGATCCGGGACAGGGATCGTTGATACGCAGTATTTT
CASRSGTGIVDTQYF
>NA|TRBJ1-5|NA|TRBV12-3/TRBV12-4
TGTGCCAGCAAAGGGACGTCCGATCAGCCCCAGCATTTT
CASKGTSDQPQHF
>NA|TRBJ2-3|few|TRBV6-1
TGTGCCAGCAGTGCCCACGAGAATCCAGATACGCAGTATTTT
CASSAHENPDTQYF
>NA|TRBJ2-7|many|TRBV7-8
TGTGCCAGCAGCTTAGAAAGGATGGACGAGCAGTACTTC
CASSLERMDEQYF
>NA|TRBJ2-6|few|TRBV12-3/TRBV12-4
TGTGCCAGCAGTTATGGGACAAGGGGCCTCTCTCTCTCTGGGGCCAACGTCCTGACTTTC
CASSYGTRGLSLSGANVLTF
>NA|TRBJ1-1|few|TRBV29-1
TGCAGCGTTGGAACAGGGCGGAACACTGAAGCTTTCTTT
CSVGTGRNTEAFF
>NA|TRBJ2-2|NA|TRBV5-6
TGTGCCAGCAGCCCCCCTGACAGAGCCGGGGAGCTGTTTTTT
CASSPPDRAGELFF